This T cell receptor (beta chain) came from a study of T cell responses to AZD1222 COVID-19 vaccine. Sequenced by immunoSEQ multiplex PCR; TCRdb stores in-frame clones only, minus some. Among about 120,000 clones listed, 80% to 90% were seen once. As regards this clone: Its cognate antigen is unknown.

Study-wide results and caveats: All repertoire sampling was performed exclusively after the peak T cell response.

The sequence was obtained from an adult in good health. The sequencing here drew on peripheral blood, taken on day 0 of MenACWY control vaccination.

The DNA of the CDR3 is TGTGCCAGCAGCACCGGGACAGGCGATCAAGAGACCCAGTACTTC. Its translation is CASSTGTGDQETQYF. The gene calls are TRBV7-9 and TRBJ2-5; 8 nucleotides agree with TRBD1. CDR3 length: 15 amino acids. The junction had 7 bases not matched to a gene; V was cut back by 5 bases and J by 2 bases. Germline values: CDR1 SEHNR, CDR2 FQNEAQ (reference sequence).